Sequencing of this T cell receptor beta chain was carried out in a study of blood T cell repertoires in COVID-19. The V and J ends lost 5 bases and 8 bases respectively, with 16 bases between them. The CDR3 loop spans 13 amino acids. Produced via immunoSEQ multiplex PCR; TCRdb's table is partial and in-frame only. The sample contains a few hundred thousand clones, less than 90% of which appear only once. Recruited during active infection, patients (from Seattle) were subsequently followed longitudinally. This sequence originates from a woman aged 55 to 70 with COVID-19, enrolled during active disease. This sequence joins TRBV5-3 and TRBJ1-2; a weak D match, TRBD1 (5 bases). TRBV5-3 is given ORF status, its function remaining uncertain. The specimen was peripheral blood. CDR3: CARRSGVLRGYTF. The CDR3 nucleotides read TGTGCCAGAAGGTCGGGGGTCCTTAGGGGCTACACCTTC.